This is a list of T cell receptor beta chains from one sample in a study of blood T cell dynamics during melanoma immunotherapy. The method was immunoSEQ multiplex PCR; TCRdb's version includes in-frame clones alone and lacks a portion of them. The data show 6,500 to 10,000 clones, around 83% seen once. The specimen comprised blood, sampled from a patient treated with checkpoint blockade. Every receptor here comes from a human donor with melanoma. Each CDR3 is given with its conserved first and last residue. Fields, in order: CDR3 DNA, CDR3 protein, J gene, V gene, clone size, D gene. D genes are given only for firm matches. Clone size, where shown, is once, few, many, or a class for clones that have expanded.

TGTGCCAGTAGTATTCGATCAGGATCCCAAGAGACCCAGTACTTC | CASSIRSGSQETQYF | TRBJ2-5 | TRBV19 | . | .
TGTGCCAGTCTACCGGGACAGGGGGACTATGGCTACACCTTC | CASLPGQGDYGYTF | TRBJ1-2 | TRBV6-5 | . | TRBD1
TGTGCCAGCAAGGATAGCTCCTATAATTCACCCCTCCACTTT | CASKDSSYNSPLHF | TRBJ1-6 | TRBV6-5 | . | .
TGTGCCAGCTCACCACCGGGACAGGGGTCCTACGAGCAGTACTTC | CASSPPGQGSYEQYF | TRBJ2-7 | TRBV18 | . | TRBD1
TGTGCCAGTAGTATACGAGGGGATCGACAGCCCCAGCATTTT | CASSIRGDRQPQHF | TRBJ1-5 | TRBV19 | . | .
TGTGCCAGCTCACCAGGGTATGGCTACACCTTC | CASSPGYGYTF | TRBJ1-2 | TRBV18 | . | .
TGTGCCATCAGTGACTCCGGGGGGAGCTATGGCTACACCTTC | CAISDSGGSYGYTF | TRBJ1-2 | TRBV10-3 | . | .
TGCGCCAGCAGCAAAACCCAGGGACATGAAAATTCACCCCTCCACTTT | CASSKTQGHENSPLHF | TRBJ1-6 | TRBV5-1 | . | .
TGTGCCAGCACCTCAATTGGCGGGGTTAGCTCCTACGAGCAGTACTTC | CASTSIGGVSSYEQYF | TRBJ2-7 | TRBV7-9 | . | .
TGTGCCAGCAGTTTTCGGGACAGCTCCTACGAGCAGTACTTC | CASSFRDSSYEQYF | TRBJ2-7 | TRBV11-1 | . | TRBD1
TGTGCCACCAGCAGGGCCGGGACAGGAGCCACTGAAGCTTTCTTT | CATSRAGTGATEAFF | TRBJ1-1 | TRBV15 | . | TRBD1
TGCGCCAGCACGCCCCTGTCGGCGTCAGCTAACTATGGCTACACCTTC | CASTPLSASANYGYTF | TRBJ1-2 | TRBV5-1 | . | .
TGCGCCAGCAGCTTGGGTGGGTTTGGCAATCAGCCCCAGCATTTT | CASSLGGFGNQPQHF | TRBJ1-5 | TRBV5-1 | . | .
TGTGCCAGCAGCCCTCGTGGGGACTACGAGCAGTACTTC | CASSPRGDYEQYF | TRBJ2-7 | TRBV5-4 | once | .
TGTGCCAGCAGTTGGACTAGCGGGAGTACCGCCGAGCAGTACTTC | CASSWTSGSTAEQYF | TRBJ2-7 | TRBV7-3 | . | TRBD2
TGTGCCAGCAGCACAGCGGGACCATCCTACAATGAGCAGTTCTTC | CASSTAGPSYNEQFF | TRBJ2-1 | TRBV7-2 | . | TRBD2
TGTGCCAGCAGCTTTGACAGGGGAGGCTCGTCACCCCTCCACTTT | CASSFDRGGSSPLHF | TRBJ1-6 | TRBV5-8 | . | TRBD1
TGTGCCAGCAGTAAGGGGGGGGCAAGGGCTAATGAAAAACTGTTTTTT | CASSKGGARANEKLFF | TRBJ1-4 | TRBV2 | . | .